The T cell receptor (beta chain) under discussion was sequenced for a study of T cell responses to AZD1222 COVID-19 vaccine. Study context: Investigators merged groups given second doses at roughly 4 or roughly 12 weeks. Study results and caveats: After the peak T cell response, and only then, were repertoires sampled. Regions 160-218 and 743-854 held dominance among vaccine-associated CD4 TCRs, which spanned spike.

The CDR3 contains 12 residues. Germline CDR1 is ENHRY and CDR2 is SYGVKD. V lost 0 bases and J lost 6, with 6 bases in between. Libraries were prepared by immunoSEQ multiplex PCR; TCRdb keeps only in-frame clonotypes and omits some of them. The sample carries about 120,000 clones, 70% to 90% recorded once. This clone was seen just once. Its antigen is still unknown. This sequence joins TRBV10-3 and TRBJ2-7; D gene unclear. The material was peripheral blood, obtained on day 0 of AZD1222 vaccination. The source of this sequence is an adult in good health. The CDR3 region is CAISESRSEQYF. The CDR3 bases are TGTGCCATCAGTGAGTCTCGAAGCGAGCAGTACTTC.